This entry is about one TCR beta chain. The data originate from a study of cytomegalovirus exposure and HLA in healthy donors. PCR amplification relied on 60 Vbeta primers (plus 13 Jbeta primers). Repertoires were generated with immunoSEQ multiplex PCR, while TCRdb's copy carries only in-frame clones and drops some. The data hold 150,000 to 200,000 clones, with roughly 85% observed a single time. The CDR3 is made up of 14 amino acids. V was cut by 0 bases and J by 3 bases, with 7 bases left in between. CDR1 is SGHDT and CDR2 is YYEEEE in the germline V gene. This TCR was sampled from a man aged 40-55 years in good health and CMV-seropositive. This chain joins TRBV5-6 and TRBJ1-3, with D possibly TRBD1 on 5 matching bases. Sequenced: PBMCs. The CDR3 region has the DNA TGTGCCAGCAGCTTGGCCGGACATGGAAACACCATATATTTT. It specifies CASSLAGHGNTIYF.